The next 12 T cell receptor beta chains were all read from a single sample in a study of Graves' ophthalmopathy and Graves' hyperthyroidism. TCR beta CDR3 amplification used RNA transcripts. Second-round multiplex PCR came after a first-round RT-PCR that employed HTBI primers. MiXCR, applied by TCRdb to the multiplex PCR reads, yields one record per CDR3 protein. The sample has hundreds of thousands of distinct CDR3 sequences, about a fifth seen once. The specimen sequenced was peripheral blood. These receptors came from a woman between 18 and 29 years old with stable Graves' hyperthyroidism. Some clones in this sample may be carry-over from other donors' samples.

This clonotype was detected many times. This chain connects TRBV6-4 to TRBJ2-2; 7 nucleotides align to TRBD1. V shed 8 bases, J shed 3 bases, and the junction held 6 bases outside the gene matches. Germline-derived CDR1 and CDR2 are MRHNA and SNTAGT. The CDR3 length is 14 residues. CDR3 sequence: CASATGADTGELFF. CDR3 bases: TGTGCCAGCGCCACAGGGGCCGACACCGGGGAGCTGTTTTTT.

This clonotype was found a few times. The genes are TRBV7-2 and TRBJ2-7; D uncertain. Germline values: CDR1 SGHTA, CDR2 FQGNSA. This CDR3 is built from 13 residues. Trimming took 5 bases from V and 2 from J, leaving 10 bases between them. As DNA, the CDR3 is TGTGCCAGCAGCGAGAGCGTTACCTACGAGCAGTACTTC. Amino acid sequence: CASSESVTYEQYF.

This clonotype was counted ten times or more. V is TRBV11-2 and J is TRBJ2-7; the D gene is possibly TRBD2 (6 bases). Germline loops: CDR1 SGHAT, CDR2 FQNNGV. V lost 2 bases, J lost 0 bases, and 17 bases lay in between. This CDR3 has 17 residues. CDR3: CASSLFGGERSSYEQYF. In DNA form, the CDR3 reads TGTGCCAGCAGCTTATTTGGCGGGGAAAGAAGCTCCTACGAGCAGTACTTC.

This clonotype was detected many times. This chain links TRBV11-2 with TRBJ2-7, with a possible D match to TRBD2 (5 bases). V lost 2 bases, J lost 6 bases, and 14 bases lay in between. The CDR3 totals 14 residues. Germline loops: CDR1 SGHAT, CDR2 FQNNGV. The CDR3 nucleotides read TGTGCCAGCAGCTTAAAGGACTTCAGCGTCGAGCAGTACTTC. The encoded protein is CASSLKDFSVEQYF.

This clonotype showed up many times. The chain is built from TRBV11-2 and TRBJ2-5; 9 bases align to TRBD1. Germline V CDR1 and CDR2: SGHAT, FQNNGV. V was pared by 5 bases and J by 5 bases, with 3 bases of the junction left unmatched. The length of the CDR3 is 13 residues. The CDR3 DNA is TGTGCCAGCAGCAGGGACAGGGCGGAGACCCAGTACTTC. Its protein product is CASSRDRAETQYF.

This clonotype was detected ten times or more. The CDR3 nucleotides read TGTGCCATCACCCCGGGGCGGGGCCTCGAGGGCGCAGATACGCAGTATTTT. This translates into CAITPGRGLEGADTQYF. The genes are TRBV10-3 and TRBJ2-3, with a possible D match to TRBD2 (6 bases). Germline CDR1 reads ENHRY; CDR2 reads SYGVKD. This CDR3 is built from 17 residues. The V gene lost 7 bases and the J gene lost 4 bases, with 24 bases spanning the gap.

V gene TRBV28 combines with J gene TRBJ2-7; perhaps TRBD2 as D (6 bases). Germline-derived CDR1 and CDR2 are MDHEN and SYDVKM. Between the trimmed V and J ends, which lost 3 bases and 0 bases, there was a span of 18 bases. The CDR3 length is 17 residues. The CDR3 loop is CASSFGGGADSSYEQYF. CDR3 DNA: TGTGCCAGCAGTTTTGGGGGAGGAGCAGACAGCTCCTACGAGCAGTACTTC.

The chain carries TRBV30 and TRBJ1-2; D is unclear. The CDR3 contains 12 residues. Between the trimmed V and J ends, which lost 0 bases and 7 bases, there was a span of 9 bases. CDR1 and CDR2 from the germline V gene are GTSNPN and SVGIG (reference sequence). The CDR3 DNA sequence: TGTGCCTGGAGTGTAGGTGGAGCTGGCTACACCTTC. Protein sequence: CAWSVGGAGYTF.

This clonotype appeared many times. This chain uses TRBV30 with TRBJ1-3; no firm D call. Germline lookup yields CDR1 GTSNPN and CDR2 SVGIG (reference sequence). The CDR3 covers 15 residues. The germline V and J ends were trimmed by 2 bases and 0 bases, with 11 bases remaining between them. Written as DNA, the CDR3 is TGTGCCTGGAGTAAAGGACCTAGCTCTGGAAACACCATATATTTT. Protein sequence: CAWSKGPSSGNTIYF.

This clonotype was observed once. The rearrangement uses TRBV6-2 or TRBV6-3 and TRBJ2-7, with 12 bases lining up with TRBD1. The CDR3 loop spans 15 amino acids. J gave up 7 bases and V 5 bases, and 9 bases lay outside the gene matches. The germline gives CDR1 MNHEY, CDR2 SVGEGT. The DNA for the CDR3 is TGTGCCAGCAGTACGGGACAGGGGGCCGGCGGGGAGCAGTACTTC. It is translated as CASSTGQGAGGEQYF.

This chain connects TRBV11-3 to TRBJ2-7; 7 bases align to TRBD1. Germline V CDR1 and CDR2: SGHNT, YENEEA. The CDR3 loop spans 15 amino acids. J gave up 4 bases and V 5 bases, and 11 bases lay outside the gene matches. CDR3: CASSIYRGSPYEQYF. The DNA of the CDR3 is TGTGCCAGCAGCATTTACAGGGGATCCCCTTACGAGCAGTACTTC.

This rearrangement joins TRBV7-9 to TRBJ2-7; 7 nucleotides line up with TRBD1. Germline V gene sequence: CDR1 SEHNR, CDR2 FQNEAQ (reference sequence). V gave up 5 bases and J gave up 0 bases; unmatched junction bases: 7. This CDR3 comprises 15 residues. CDR3 region: CASSPQGIYSYEQYF. The CDR3 coding sequence is TGTGCCAGCAGCCCACAGGGGATATACTCCTACGAGCAGTACTTC.